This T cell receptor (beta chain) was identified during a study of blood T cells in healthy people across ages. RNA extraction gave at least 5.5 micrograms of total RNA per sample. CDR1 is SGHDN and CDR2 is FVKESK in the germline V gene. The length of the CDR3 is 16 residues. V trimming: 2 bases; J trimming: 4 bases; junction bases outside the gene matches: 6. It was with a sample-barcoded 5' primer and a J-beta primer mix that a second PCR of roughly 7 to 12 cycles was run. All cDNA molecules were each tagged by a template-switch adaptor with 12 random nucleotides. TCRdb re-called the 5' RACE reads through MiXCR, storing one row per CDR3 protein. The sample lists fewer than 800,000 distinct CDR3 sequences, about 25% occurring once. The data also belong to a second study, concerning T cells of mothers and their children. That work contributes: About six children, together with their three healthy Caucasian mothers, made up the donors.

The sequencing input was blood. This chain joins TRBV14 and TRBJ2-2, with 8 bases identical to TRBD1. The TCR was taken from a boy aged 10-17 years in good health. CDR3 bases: TGTGCCAGCAGCCAATCGGGAACAGGGGGCACCGGGGAGCTGTTTTTT. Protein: CASSQSGTGGTGELFF. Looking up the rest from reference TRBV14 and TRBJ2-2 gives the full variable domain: EAGVTQFPSHSVIEKGQTVTLRCDPISGHDNLYWYRRVMGKEIKFLLHFVKESKQDESGMPNNRFLAERTGGTYSTLKVQPAELEDSGVYFCASSQSGTGGTGELFFGEGSRLTVL.